This T cell receptor (beta chain) comes out of a study of blood T cell repertoires in COVID-19. Study background: Whether acute or convalescent, the COVID-19 samples came from the United States, Italy and Spain. In each case, the material was cDNA or gDNA derived from T cells, B-cell-depleted T cells, or PBMCs.

Per the original data handling: Reference gene primer amplification yielded estimated nucleated cell counts. Assay used: immunoSEQ multiplex PCR; TCRdb lists only in-frame clones, some missing. D and trimming were read from the DNA, whereas the V and J calls and clone size are those reported in that table. In the table there are roughly 71,000 clones, roughly 85% of which are singletons. Germline V lookup: CDR1 MNHNS, CDR2 SASEGT. With 2 bases removed from V and 4 bases from J, the gap between germline ends came to 17 bases. The CDR3 length is 17 residues. The V gene is TRBV6-1, the J gene TRBJ1-4; TRBD1 is a possible D gene (6 bases). This TCR was recovered from a man aged 45 to 65 with acute or convalescent COVID-19. The sequenced sample consisted of peripheral blood. In nucleotides, the CDR3 is TGTGCCAGCAGTGAATTCCCGGGGGGCGTAGGTAATGAAAAACTGTTTTTT. Its protein product is CASSEFPGGVGNEKLFF.